This T cell receptor beta chain was sequenced in a study of T-cell reconstitution after alpha-beta-depleted transplantation in children. Notes on the study in general: Reports say that about two months after transplant, the alpha-beta T cells came out of several hundred graft clones that had expanded. Where some patients showed high TCRbeta diversity at day 60, it came from recipient T cells and thymic progenitors that had survived. The main origin of T-cell counts and diversity one year after transplant was newly produced T cells.

This clonotype showed up many times. Its antigen is not known. As it was prepared, the TCRbeta library received unique molecular identifiers. One entry per CDR3 protein results from TCRdb running MiXCR on the PCR reads. The sample records 250,000 to 300,000 distinct CDR3 sequences, roughly 7.8% being singletons. Germline assignment: CDR1 MNHEY and CDR2 SVGAGI. The V gene end was trimmed by 7 bases and the J gene end by 4 bases; junction bases not matched to a gene: 7. This CDR3 is 14 amino acids long. This chain joins TRBV6-5 and TRBJ2-1; 7 bases align to TRBD2. The sequences come from peripheral blood, collected 360 days after TCRalphabeta/CD19-depleted stem cell transplant. This sequence originates from a female patient aged 2-10 years who had a stem cell transplant for Fanconi anemia, so the T cells may come from the graft donor. DNA for the CDR3: TGTGCCAGCATTGGACTAGGGAGTTACAATGAGCAGTTCTTC. Translated: CASIGLGSYNEQFF.